This T cell receptor (beta chain) originates from a study of neurological immune-mediated disorders. TCRdb re-called the 5' RACE reads through MiXCR, storing one row per CDR3 protein. This sample has some 46,000 distinct CDR3 sequences; 4% to 5.5% occur once, and the top ten carry approximately 5.7%. The V and J ends lost 0 bases and 4 bases respectively, with 8 bases between them. CDR1 and CDR2 (germline): SGHRS, YFSETQ. The CDR3 is 14 residues long. This clonotype occurred many times. The source is a woman aged 55-69 years with multiple sclerosis. Sequencing was done on a sample of PBMCs. The rearrangement uses TRBV5-1 and TRBJ2-1; D is perhaps TRBD1 (5 bases). CDR3: CASSLEGNYNEQFF. In DNA, the CDR3 is TGCGCCAGCAGCTTGGAGGGGAATTACAATGAGCAGTTCTTC.